The following is a T cell receptor beta chain sequence with its context. Its antigen is not known. One end of the junction is discordant with germline, which a read error may explain. Amplified regions were TCR beta CDR3 sequences from RNA transcripts. HTBI primers were employed in a first-round RT-PCR of the TCR CDR3. TCRdb called the multiplex PCR reads again in MiXCR, with one record for every CDR3 protein. Of under 700,000 distinct CDR3 sequences listed, about a sixth are singletons. Criteria for exclusion of patients were uncontrolled infection, other autoimmune disease, pregnancy or lactation. This CDR3 comprises 14 residues. The source of the sample is a study of T cells in Graves' hyperthyroidism and ophthalmopathy. General study points: A model of 13 V-J features distinguished ophthalmopathy from stable hyperthyroidism.

The chain uses TRBV12-3 or TRBV12-4 and TRBJ2-7, with D uncertain. Sequences were obtained from blood. This TCR was recovered from a woman in her late teens or twenties with Graves' hyperthyroidism. CDR3 sequence reads: CASSTWLGTYEQHF. The CDR3 bases are TGTGCCAGCAGTACCTGGTTAGGCACCTACGAGCAGCACTTC.